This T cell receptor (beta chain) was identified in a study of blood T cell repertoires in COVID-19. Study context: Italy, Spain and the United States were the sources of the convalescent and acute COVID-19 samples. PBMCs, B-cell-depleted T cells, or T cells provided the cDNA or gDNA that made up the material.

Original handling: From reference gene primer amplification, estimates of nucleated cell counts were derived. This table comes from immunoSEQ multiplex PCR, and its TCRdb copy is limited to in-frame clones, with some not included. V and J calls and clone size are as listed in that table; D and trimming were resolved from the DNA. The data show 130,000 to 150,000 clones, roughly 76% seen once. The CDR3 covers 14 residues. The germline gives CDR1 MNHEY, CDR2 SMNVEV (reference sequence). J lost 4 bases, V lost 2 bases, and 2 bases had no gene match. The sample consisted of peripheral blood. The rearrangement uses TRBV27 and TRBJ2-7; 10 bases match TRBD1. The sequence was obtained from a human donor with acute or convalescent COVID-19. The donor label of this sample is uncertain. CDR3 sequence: CASSLGTGEYEQYF. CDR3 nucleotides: TGTGCCAGCAGTTTAGGGACAGGGGAGTACGAGCAGTACTTC.